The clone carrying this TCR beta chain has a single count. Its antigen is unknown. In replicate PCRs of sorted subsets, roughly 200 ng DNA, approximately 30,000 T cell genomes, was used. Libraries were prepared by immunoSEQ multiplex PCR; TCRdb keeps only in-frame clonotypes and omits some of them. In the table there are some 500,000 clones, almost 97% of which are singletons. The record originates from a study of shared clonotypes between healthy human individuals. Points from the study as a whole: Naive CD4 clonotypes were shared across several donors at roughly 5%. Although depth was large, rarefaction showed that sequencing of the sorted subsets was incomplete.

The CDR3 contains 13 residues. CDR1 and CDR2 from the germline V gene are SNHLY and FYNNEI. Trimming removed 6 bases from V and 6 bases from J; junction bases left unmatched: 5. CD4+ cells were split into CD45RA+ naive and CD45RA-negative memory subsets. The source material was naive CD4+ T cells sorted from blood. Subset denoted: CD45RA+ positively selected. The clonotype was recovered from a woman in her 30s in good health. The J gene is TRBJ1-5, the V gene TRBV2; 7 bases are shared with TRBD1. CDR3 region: CASSPQGTQPQHF. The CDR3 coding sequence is TGTGCCAGCAGCCCACAGGGGACTCAGCCCCAGCATTTT.